This entry features one T cell receptor (beta chain) sequence. The CDR3 is 14 residues long. Germline V gene sequence: CDR1 SNHLY, CDR2 FYNNEI. V was shortened by 6 bases and J by 5 bases, with 16 bases between the two germline ends. The data derive from a study of shared clonotypes between healthy human individuals. Clones were sequenced by immunoSEQ multiplex PCR, and TCRdb holds only the in-frame ones, with some missing. Found here are approximately 2.5 million clones, 80% to 95% of them singletons; the top ten hold about 0.38%. The material sequenced was naive CD4+ T cells from PBMCs. Regarding subset: CD45RA+ positively selected. The V and J genes are TRBV2 and TRBJ2-5; a possible D gene is TRBD1 (6 bases). The TCR was taken from a man aged 18 to 29 in good health. Some clones in this sample may be carry-over from other donors' samples. The CDR3 DNA sequence: TGTGCCAGCAGGGCAGGGGCGGCCAGGGAGACCCAGTACTTC. Translating gives CASRAGAARETQYF.